These 23 T cell receptor beta chains originate from one sample sequenced in a study of CD8 T cells in ankylosing spondylitis. Study-level results: A TCR beta motif of several highly homologous variants seemed to mark ankylosing spondylitis blood.

No antigen has been identified for these receptors. Via MiXCR, TCRdb re-called the 5' RACE reads, giving one row per CDR3 protein. In the table there are about 220,000 distinct CDR3 sequences, around 20% of which are singletons. Sequenced material: blood, either unsorted or a sorted T cell fraction (not recorded which). The receptors derive from a male donor with ankylosing spondylitis.

The chain is built from TRBV5-1 and TRBJ2-1; a weak D match, TRBD2 (6 bases). V lost 4 bases to trimming and J lost 2 bases, with 10 bases between them. In germline, CDR1 is SGHRS, CDR2 YFSETQ. The CDR3 loop spans 14 amino acids. CDR3 DNA sequence: TGCGCCAGCAGCCCGGGGGACCCCTACAATGAGCAGTTCTTC. Protein product: CASSPGDPYNEQFF.

The V and J genes are TRBV6-1 and TRBJ1-2, with D possibly being TRBD1 (5 bases). The germline V and J ends were trimmed by 2 bases and 6 bases, with 19 bases remaining between them. The CDR3 consists of 16 residues. Germline CDR1 reads MNHNS; CDR2 reads SASEGT. The chain's CDR3 is CASSELGGREWNGYTF. The CDR3 DNA sequence: TGTGCCAGCAGTGAACTCGGTGGCAGGGAATGGAATGGCTACACCTTC.

A word on this clonotype: A junction end diverges from the germline sequence, so it may reflect a read error. The chain employs TRBV7-7 and TRBJ2-3; D not resolved. The CDR3 loop spans 13 amino acids. CDR1 and CDR2 (germline): SSHAT, FNYEAQ (reference sequence). CDR3 in amino acids: CASSYVATDTQYF. Written as DNA, the CDR3 is TGTGCTAGCAGCTATGTGGCCACAGATACGCAGTATTTT.

The chain carries TRBV4-1 and TRBJ1-6; D might be TRBD1 (6 bases). Germline-derived CDR1 and CDR2 are MGHRA and YSYEKL. Trimming cost V 5 bases and J 4 bases, with 15 bases left between them. This CDR3 region has 16 residues. The CDR3: CASSYTGTLYNSPLHF. The CDR3 DNA reads TGCGCCAGCAGCTACACCGGGACATTATATAATTCACCCCTCCACTTT.

This rearrangement joins TRBV4-1 to TRBJ2-3, with TRBD2 identical over 13 bases. CDR1 and CDR2 from the germline V gene are MGHRA and YSYEKL. Trimming at V came to 1 base and at J to 6 bases, leaving 4 bases not matched to a gene. The CDR3 is made up of 16 amino acids. The CDR3 loop is CASSQGTSGSSDTQYF. The CDR3 coding sequence is TGCGCCAGCAGCCAAGGGACTAGCGGGAGTTCGGATACGCAGTATTTT.

The chain is built from TRBV6-5 and TRBJ2-1; D is uncertain. The V end lost 2 bases, the J end lost 4 bases, and 6 bases lay between the germline ends. CDR1 and CDR2 from the germline V gene are MNHEY and SVGAGI. This CDR3 region has 13 residues. The CDR3 region has the DNA TGTGCCAGCAGTTACCAGCCATACAATGAGCAGTTCTTC. It encodes CASSYQPYNEQFF.

This clonotype was seen a single time. The chain links TRBV6-2 or TRBV6-3 to TRBJ1-2; no firm D call. V lost 7 bases, J lost 8 bases, and 17 bases lay in between. CDR3 length: 13 amino acids. Germline V gene sequence: CDR1 MNHEY, CDR2 SVGEGT. CDR3 amino acids: CASNEGDITGYTF. In nucleotides, the CDR3 is TGTGCCAGCAATGAAGGCGATATCACGGGCTACACCTTC.

The rearrangement joins TRBV6-2 or TRBV6-3 to TRBJ2-3, with 7 bases lining up with TRBD2. The germline V gene encodes CDR1 MNHEY and CDR2 SVGEGT. This CDR3 contains 20 residues. V lost 0 bases, J lost 4 bases, and 19 bases stayed unmatched. The CDR3 nucleotides are TGTGCCAGCAGTTACTCGTACCCATTGACGGGAGGAAGTGTGGCAGATACGCAGTATTTT. It specifies CASSYSYPLTGGSVADTQYF.

This clonotype was counted at least ten times. V is TRBV12-3 or TRBV12-4 and J is TRBJ2-1, with D perhaps matching TRBD2 (6 bases). The CDR3 length is 14 residues. Trimming removed 5 bases at V and 5 bases at J, with 13 bases between. The CDR3 sequence is CASSLGGLDNEQFF. In DNA, the CDR3 is TGTGCCAGCAGTCTAGGAGGGTTGGACAATGAGCAGTTCTTC.

The chain uses TRBV7-9 and TRBJ2-7; TRBD2 is a possible D gene (6 bases). The CDR3 length is 15 residues. Germline V lookup: CDR1 SEHNR, CDR2 FQNEAQ (reference sequence). Trimming pared 4 bases from V and 6 bases from J, leaving 19 bases between. For the CDR3, the DNA is TGTGCCAGCAGCTCCCCGGTCGGGAGTTTCCTCGAGCAGTACTTC. The encoded protein is CASSSPVGSFLEQYF.

The chain combines TRBV27 with TRBJ2-3, with 13 bases lining up with TRBD2. The ends lost 5 bases at V and 3 bases at J; junction bases unmatched: 5. Germline CDR1 MNHEY, CDR2 SMNVEV (reference sequence). This CDR3 has 16 amino acids. CDR3 amino acids: CASSRVLAGGTDTQYF. CDR3 nucleotides: TGTGCCAGCAGTCGCGTACTAGCGGGGGGGACAGATACGCAGTATTTT.

V gene TRBV6-2 or TRBV6-3 combines with J gene TRBJ1-1, with D tentatively TRBD1 (6 bases). Trimming took 0 bases from V and 0 from J, leaving 20 bases between them. The CDR3 consists of 19 residues. Germline lookup yields CDR1 MNHEY and CDR2 SVGEGT. The CDR3 DNA sequence: TGTGCCAGCAGTTACTCTATAGACCTCGGAACAGGGCTGAACACTGAAGCTTTCTTT. It yields the protein CASSYSIDLGTGLNTEAFF.

The J gene is TRBJ2-7, the V gene TRBV4-1; D is ambiguous. The germline V gene encodes CDR1 MGHRA and CDR2 YSYEKL. V lost 4 bases to trimming and J lost 6 bases, with 13 bases between them. This CDR3 is 13 amino acids long. DNA for the CDR3: TGCGCCAGCAGCCTTTGGACGGAGTCCGAGCAGTACTTC. It specifies CASSLWTESEQYF.

This clonotype was recorded at least ten times. J is TRBJ1-1 and V is TRBV7-9; D unclear. V was clipped by 6 bases and J by 4 bases, with 9 bases between them. CDR3 length: 12 residues. Germline V gene sequence: CDR1 SEHNR, CDR2 FQNEAQ (reference sequence). The CDR3 loop is CASSTARTEAFF. The CDR3 DNA sequence: TGTGCCAGCAGTACCGCGCGCACTGAAGCTTTCTTT.

This clonotype has only a few counts. The chain combines TRBV4-2 with TRBJ2-7; 8 nucleotides line up with TRBD2. Trimming at V came to 2 bases and at J to 2 bases, leaving 5 bases not matched to a gene. This CDR3 spans 15 amino acids. Germline CDR1 is LGHNA and CDR2 is YNFKEQ. The CDR3 DNA sequence: TGTGCCAGCAGCCAAAGTCAGCGGGAGACCTACGAGCAGTACTTC. Translated: CASSQSQRETYEQYF.

This clonotype came up a few times. This chain connects TRBV10-3 to TRBJ1-1; D not resolved. The CDR3 extends over 15 amino acids. CDR1 is ENHRY and CDR2 is SYGVKD in the germline V gene. Trimming cost V 0 bases and J 2 bases, with 10 bases left between them. Here the CDR3 DNA reads TGTGCCATCAGTGAGTCGGGGAACGGAAACACTGAAGCTTTCTTT. Translating gives CAISESGNGNTEAFF.

This clonotype was seen many times. This chain connects TRBV5-6 to TRBJ2-2; D might be TRBD2 (5 bases). This CDR3 is built from 15 residues. V was shortened by 3 bases and J by 2 bases, with 11 bases between the two germline ends. The germline CDR1 and CDR2 sequences are SGHDT and YYEEEE. Written as DNA, the CDR3 is TGTGCCAGCAGCTCTCTCCGGGGTAACACCGGGGAGCTGTTTTTT. It specifies CASSSLRGNTGELFF.

This clonotype was counted a single time. The chain carries TRBV6-1 and TRBJ2-7; 8 bases line up with TRBD2. CDR1 is MNHNS and CDR2 is SASEGT in the germline V gene. The CDR3 runs to 15 residues. Germline trimming cut 7 bases from V and 2 bases from J; bases unmatched to any gene: 10. The CDR3 is CASIGLAGEPYEQYF. The CDR3 nucleotides read TGTGCCAGCATCGGGCTAGCGGGTGAACCCTACGAGCAGTACTTC.

This clonotype has more than one count but fewer than ten. The chain has TRBV5-1 and TRBJ2-4, with TRBD2 as a possible D gene (5 bases). The CDR3 contains 16 residues. V shed 4 bases and J shed 3 bases, with 17 bases lying between them. From germline, CDR1 is SGHRS and CDR2 YFSETQ. The CDR3, as DNA: TGCGCCAGCAGCCCTAGGCCGGGAAGTGGCAAAAACATTCAGTACTTC. Translating gives CASSPRPGSGKNIQYF.

The rearrangement links TRBV3-1 to TRBJ2-1; 10 nucleotides match TRBD2. The CDR3 runs 17 residues. From germline, CDR1 is LGHDT and CDR2 YNNKEL (reference sequence). J gave up 7 bases and V 4 bases, and 13 bases lay outside the gene matches. The CDR3, as DNA: TGTGCCAGCAGCCGACTAATCGGGACTAGCGCGTGGAATGAGCAGTTCTTC. Translating gives CASSRLIGTSAWNEQFF.

The sample holds a few counts of this clonotype. The V and J genes are TRBV24-1 and TRBJ2-3; tentatively, D is TRBD1 (5 bases). Germline CDR1 KGHDR, CDR2 SFDVKD. CDR3 length equals 15 residues. Trimming shortened V by 3 bases and J by 1 base, and 10 bases separated the two germline ends. The CDR3 here is CATSDTSTGTDTQYF. CDR3 in DNA: TGTGCCACCAGTGATACTTCGACAGGCACAGATACGCAGTATTTT.

This clonotype was counted only a few times. The chain is built from TRBV9 and TRBJ1-5, with 9 bases fitting TRBD1. The CDR3 sequence is 13 residues long. Per the germline V gene, CDR1 is SGDLS and CDR2 is YYNGEE. V was clipped by 2 bases and J by 7 bases; unmatched bases: 1. CDR3 region: CASSVGQGQPQHF. CDR3 DNA sequence: TGTGCCAGCAGCGTCGGACAGGGGCAGCCCCAGCATTTT.

This clonotype came up a few times. The chain links TRBV12-3 or TRBV12-4 to TRBJ2-7; TRBD1 matches 7 bases. The J segment lost 2 bases and the V segment lost 1 base, leaving 5 bases of the junction unmatched. CDR3 length equals 15 residues. The DNA for the CDR3 is TGTGCCAGCAGTTTAGTCGAGGGACAGCCCTACGAGCAGTACTTC. This encodes CASSLVEGQPYEQYF.